The 9 T cell receptor beta chains listed next were all sequenced from one sample in a study of vaccination and CD4 T cells after COVID-19. Treatment here: approximately nine-day PBMC culture with coronavirus spike peptide pools or control peptides (ViraFEST assay). These receptors are not linked to any known antigen. Sequenced with the Oncomine TCR Beta short-read assay was DNA taken from cultured CD4+ T cells. TCRdb re-derived calls from the PCR reads in MiXCR, one entry per CDR3 protein. The sample shows some 19,000 distinct CDR3 sequences, 62% of them seen only once. Material: CD4+ T cells from blood, cultured in vitro, obtained before SARS-CoV-2 vaccination. The receptors come from a human donor who received a COVID-19 vaccine.

The chain is built from TRBV7-9 and TRBJ1-1; D may be TRBD1 (5 bases). From germline, CDR1 is SEHNR and CDR2 FQNEAQ (reference sequence). There are 15 residues in the CDR3. V lost 8 bases to trimming and J lost 6 bases, with 22 bases between them. The CDR3 sequence: CASGRELGGISEAFF. The CDR3 region has the DNA TGTGCCAGCGGAAGGGAGTTGGGGGGTATATCTGAAGCTTTCTTT.

This clonotype was detected a few times. The V call is TRBV7-9, the J call TRBJ1-6; 7 nucleotides line up with TRBD1. V lost 3 bases, J lost 7 bases, and 6 bases stayed unmatched. Germline assignment: CDR1 SEHNR and CDR2 FQNEAQ (reference sequence). The CDR3 extends over 15 amino acids. This chain's CDR3 is CASSFSDRINSPLHF. CDR3 DNA sequence: TGTGCCAGCAGCTTCTCGGACAGGATCAATTCACCCCTCCACTTT.

The chain recombines TRBV10-3 with TRBJ1-2, with D maybe TRBD1 (5 bases). Trimming removed 2 bases at V and 3 bases at J, with 7 bases between. Germline V gene lookup returns CDR1 ENHRY and CDR2 SYGVKD. The CDR3 is made up of 13 amino acids. The DNA of the CDR3 is TGTGCCATCAGTGAGGAGGGGCACTATGGCTACACCTTC. Protein sequence: CAISEEGHYGYTF.

The chain joins TRBV12-3 or TRBV12-4 to TRBJ2-7; 9 bases align to TRBD1. CDR3 length: 14 amino acids. V lost 7 bases, J lost 9 bases, and 13 bases stayed unmatched. CDR3 DNA sequence: TGTGCCAGCACCCCGGGACAGGGAGTTGTGGGGCAGTACTTC. Translation gives CASTPGQGVVGQYF.

This clonotype was detected only a few times. This chain joins TRBV2 and TRBJ1-2; D uncertain. Trimming shortened V by 4 bases and J by 5 bases, and 11 bases separated the two germline ends. CDR1 SNHLY and CDR2 FYNNEI come from the germline V gene. The CDR3 length is 13 residues. Written as DNA, the CDR3 is TGTGCCAGCAGTGTAACACCGATTTATGGCTACACCTTC. It encodes CASSVTPIYGYTF. The whole variable domain, filled in from reference TRBV2 and TRBJ1-2, reads EPEVTQTPSHQVTQMGQEVILRCVPISNHLYFYWYRQILGQKVEFLVSFYNNEISEKSEIFDDQFSVERPDGSNFTLKIRSTKLEDSAMYFCASSVTPIYGYTFGSGTRLTVV.

This rearrangement joins TRBV27 to TRBJ2-1; D may be TRBD1 or TRBD2 (5 bases each). V lost 8 bases and J 0 bases, leaving 17 bases between the germline ends. The germline V gene encodes CDR1 MNHEY and CDR2 SMNVEV (reference sequence). The CDR3 consists of 16 residues. For the CDR3, the DNA is TGTGCCAGCGCGGTGGGGCGGGTTAGCTCCTACAATGAGCAGTTCTTC. Translating gives CASAVGRVSSYNEQFF.

V usage is TRBV2 and J usage is TRBJ1-1, with unresolved D. The CDR3 loop spans 13 amino acids. V was shortened by 8 bases and J by 0 bases, with 10 bases between the two germline ends. Germline CDR1 reads SNHLY; CDR2 reads FYNNEI. CDR3 in amino acids: CASWKDLNTEAFF. The CDR3 DNA reads TGTGCCAGCTGGAAAGACTTGAACACTGAAGCTTTCTTT.

This clonotype was observed a single time. The gene calls are TRBV18 and TRBJ2-1; TRBD1 agrees at 9 bases. The CDR3 length is 16 residues. J lost 5 bases, V lost 4 bases, and 9 bases had no gene match. In germline, CDR1 is KGHSH, CDR2 LQKENI. CDR3 bases: TGTGCCAGCTCACGGACCGACAGGGGGAGGCACAATGAGCAGTTCTTC. The encoded protein is CASSRTDRGRHNEQFF.

The rearrangement links TRBV25-1 to TRBJ1-2, with a possible D match to TRBD1 (5 bases). The V gene's germline CDR1 is MGHDK and CDR2 SYGVNS. The ends were cut back, 1 base at V and 6 bases at J, with 12 bases in the middle. The length of the CDR3 is 14 residues. The CDR3 DNA is TGTGCCAGCAGTGAATTTGGCCAAGGGGATGGCTACACCTTC. It is translated as CASSEFGQGDGYTF.